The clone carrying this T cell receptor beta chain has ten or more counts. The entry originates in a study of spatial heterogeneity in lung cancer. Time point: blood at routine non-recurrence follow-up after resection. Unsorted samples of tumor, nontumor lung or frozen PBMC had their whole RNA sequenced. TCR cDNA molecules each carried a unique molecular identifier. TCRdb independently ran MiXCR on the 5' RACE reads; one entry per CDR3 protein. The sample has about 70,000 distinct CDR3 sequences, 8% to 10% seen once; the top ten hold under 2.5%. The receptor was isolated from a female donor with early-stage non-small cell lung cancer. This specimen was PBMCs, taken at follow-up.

The CDR3 sequence is CASSVLADSYEQYF. CDR3 bases: TGTGCCAGCAGCGTCCTAGCGGACTCCTACGAGCAGTACTTC. J is TRBJ2-7 and V is TRBV7-2, with TRBD2 matching 7 bases. The CDR3 consists of 14 residues. Germline CDR1 and CDR2: SGHTA and FQGNSA. V lost 5 bases to trimming and J lost 0 bases; unmatched junction nucleotides: 4.